The present TCR beta chain was sequenced within a study of CD8+CD57+ T cells in acquired aplastic anemia. Study as a whole: An average of roughly 3 ug of DNA was obtained from sorted CD4+ and CD8+ cells.

Sequenced patients had shown CD8+CD57+ cell expansion by flow cytometry. Each patient had severe acquired aplastic anemia. This clonotype was observed at least ten times. Genomic DNA served as template for TCR beta VDJ and CDR3 profiling. In TCRdb, the reads were re-called with MiXCR into one record per CDR3 protein. Altogether about 290,000 distinct CDR3 sequences are present, under 60% being singletons, with the ten largest covering under 1.5%. The source material was sorted CD4+, CD8+, or CD8+CD57+ T cells (not recorded which) from PBMCs. This sequence was found in a human donor with aplastic anemia.

The CDR3 DNA reads TGTGCCAGCAGTGGAGCCGGACAAGCTGAAGCTTTCTTT. Amino acid sequence: CASSGAGQAEAFF. This chain uses TRBV27 with TRBJ1-1, with a tentative D call TRBD1 (5 bases). This CDR3 is built from 13 residues. V lost 5 bases to trimming and J lost 6 bases, with 13 bases between them. The germline V gene has CDR1 MNHEY and CDR2 SMNVEV (reference sequence).